The 29 T cell receptor beta chains in this list originate from one sample, sequenced in a study of cytomegalovirus exposure and HLA in healthy donors. Repertoires were generated with immunoSEQ multiplex PCR, while TCRdb's copy carries only in-frame clones and drops some. This repertoire shows roughly 330,000 clones, about nine tenths found once; its top ten account for 1% to 1.5%. The sample comprised PBMCs. The source of these receptors is a woman aged 30 to 39 in good health and CMV-seropositive.

The CDR3: CASSGIEGVGYEQYF. The DNA for the CDR3 is TGTGCCAGCAGTGGGATCGAGGGAGTTGGCTACGAGCAGTACTTC. V and J are TRBV6-1 and TRBJ2-7; tentatively, D is TRBD2 (5 bases). CDR1 MNHNS and CDR2 SASEGT come from the germline V gene. V lost 4 bases and J 3 bases, leaving 16 bases between the germline ends. This CDR3 region has 15 residues.

The V call is TRBV25-1, the J call TRBJ1-4, with 7 nucleotides matching TRBD1. V lost 5 bases and J lost 5; bases outside the gene matches: 2. The length of the CDR3 is 13 residues. The V gene's germline CDR1 is MGHDK and CDR2 SYGVNS. CDR3 in DNA: TGTGCCAGCAGTAGACAGGGAAATGAAAAACTGTTTTTT. Translating gives CASSRQGNEKLFF.

The chain recombines TRBV6-6 with TRBJ2-7; 10 bases match TRBD1. Trimming took 4 bases from V and 1 from J; bases not matched to a gene: 1. The CDR3 runs 14 residues. The germline V gene has CDR1 MNHNY and CDR2 SVGAGI (reference sequence). CDR3 in amino acids: CASSWTGGSYEQYF. For the CDR3, the DNA is TGTGCCAGCAGTTGGACAGGGGGATCCTACGAGCAGTACTTC.

The gene calls are TRBV28 and TRBJ2-1, with no clear D. CDR3 length equals 15 residues. V lost 3 bases and J 8 bases, leaving 17 bases between the germline ends. In germline, CDR1 is MDHEN, CDR2 SYDVKM. In nucleotides, the CDR3 is TGTGCCAGCAGTTTGCGAGGCCCGAACCTCTATGAGCAGTTCTTC. Translated: CASSLRGPNLYEQFF.

CDR3 DNA sequence: TGTGCCAGCAGAATGACAGGGAACACTGAAGCTTTCTTT. This translates into CASRMTGNTEAFF. The chain recombines TRBV28 with TRBJ1-1; D is perhaps TRBD1 (6 bases). The V gene lost 6 bases and the J gene lost 1 base, with 9 bases spanning the gap. Germline-derived CDR1 and CDR2 are MDHEN and SYDVKM. The CDR3 runs to 13 residues. The full variable domain, with the rest looked up from reference TRBV28 and TRBJ1-1, is DVKVTQSSRYLVKRTGEKVFLECVQDMDHENMFWYRQDPGLGLRLIYFSYDVKMKEKGDIPEGYSVSREKKERFSLILESASTNQTSMYLCASRMTGNTEAFFGQGTRLTVV.

This chain uses TRBV13 with TRBJ2-7, with D possibly TRBD1 on 7 matching bases. V lost 5 bases to trimming and J lost 3 bases, with 11 bases between them. This CDR3 has 13 residues. From germline, CDR1 is PRHDT and CDR2 FYEKMQ (reference sequence). The CDR3 spells CASSQGGGYEQYF. In DNA, the CDR3 is TGTGCCAGCAGCCAGGGGGGTGGCTACGAGCAGTACTTC.

This CDR3 is CASSQPDPQETQYF. CDR3 in DNA: TGTGCCAGCAGCCAACCGGACCCCCAAGAGACCCAGTACTTC. The rearrangement joins TRBV7-9 to TRBJ2-5; D call uncertain. The germline V gene has CDR1 SEHNR and CDR2 FQNEAQ (reference sequence). V lost 5 bases and J 1 base, leaving 11 bases between the germline ends. This CDR3 is built from 14 residues.

This clone was picked up a small number of times. The V gene is TRBV15, the J gene TRBJ1-1; possibly TRBD1 for D (6 bases). The CDR3 runs 14 residues. Deletions cut 6 bases from V and 1 base from J, with 12 bases between. CDR1 is LNHNV, CDR2 YYDKDF, per germline (reference sequence). The CDR3 reads CATSHNRENTEAFF. The CDR3 DNA reads TGTGCCACCAGTCACAACAGGGAGAACACTGAAGCTTTCTTT.

The chain employs TRBV18 and TRBJ1-4; 8 bases agree with TRBD1. The germline gives CDR1 KGHSH, CDR2 LQKENI. The J segment lost 11 bases and the V segment lost 1 base, leaving 0 bases of the junction unmatched. There are 12 residues in the CDR3. The CDR3 reads CASSPRTGKLFF. The DNA of the CDR3 is TGTGCCAGCTCACCACGGACAGGGAAACTGTTTTTT.

The chain uses TRBV7-2 and TRBJ2-1, with TRBD2 matching 8 bases. CDR3 length: 17 residues. After removal of 1 base from V and 1 base from J, the junction contained 6 bases not matched to a gene. In germline, CDR1 is SGHTA, CDR2 FQGNSA. The CDR3 nucleotides are TGTGCCAGCAGCTTAGGGACTAGCCTGGGATCCTACAATGAGCAGTTCTTC. Translation gives CASSLGTSLGSYNEQFF.

The chain has TRBV6-5 and TRBJ2-3; 7 positions agree with TRBD2. V lost 2 bases, J lost 9 bases, and 2 bases stayed unmatched. Germline V gene lookup returns CDR1 MNHEY and CDR2 SVGAGI. The CDR3 sequence is 12 residues long. CDR3 region: CASSYAGETQYF. CDR3 DNA sequence: TGTGCCAGCAGTTACGCGGGGGAGACGCAGTATTTT.

This chain links TRBV5-1 with TRBJ2-5, with 7 bases fitting TRBD2. Trimming at V came to 2 bases and at J to 3 bases, leaving 4 bases not matched to a gene. The CDR3 contains 14 residues. Germline lookup yields CDR1 SGHRS and CDR2 YFSETQ. CDR3 coding DNA: TGCGCCAGCAGCTTCCGGGACTATAAAGAGACCCAGTACTTC. Protein product: CASSFRDYKETQYF.

V usage is TRBV28 and J usage is TRBJ1-4; 7 bases are shared with TRBD1. CDR3 length: 16 amino acids. The J segment lost 4 bases and the V segment lost 1 base, leaving 6 bases of the junction unmatched. Germline V CDR1 and CDR2: MDHEN, SYDVKM. CDR3 DNA: TGTGCCAGCAGTTTATTGGGAAGGGGGCTTAATGAAAAACTGTTTTTT. The encoded protein is CASSLLGRGLNEKLFF. Based on the CDR3 plus reference TRBV28 and TRBJ1-4, the full variable domain is DVKVTQSSRYLVKRTGEKVFLECVQDMDHENMFWYRQDPGLGLRLIYFSYDVKMKEKGDIPEGYSVSREKKERFSLILESASTNQTSMYLCASSLLGRGLNEKLFFGSGTQLSVL.

The rearrangement uses TRBV7-2 and TRBJ2-2; possibly TRBD1 or TRBD2 for D (5 bases each). Deletions cut 1 base from V and 1 base from J, with 13 bases between. In germline, CDR1 is SGHTA, CDR2 FQGNSA. CDR3 length: 17 amino acids. Here the CDR3 reads CASSLEEARVNTGELFF. DNA of the CDR3: TGTGCCAGCAGCTTAGAGGAGGCCAGGGTGAACACCGGGGAGCTGTTTTTT.

The chain recombines TRBV11-2 with TRBJ2-7; TRBD2 aligns across 7 bases. V lost 3 bases and J lost 3; bases outside the gene matches: 8. The CDR3 covers 15 residues. In germline, CDR1 is SGHAT, CDR2 FQNNGV. The DNA for the CDR3 is TGTGCCAGCAGCTTTGGAAGCGGGAAGAACTACGAGCAGTACTTC. Residues: CASSFGSGKNYEQYF.

V gene TRBV5-8 combines with J gene TRBJ2-7; D gene uncertain. V dropped 0 bases and J dropped 3 bases, with 7 bases sitting between them. Germline-derived CDR1 and CDR2 are SGHTS and YDEGEE. This CDR3 contains 13 residues. Written as DNA, the CDR3 is TGTGCCAGCAGCTTGGGCAGACTCTACGAGCAGTACTTC. Its translation: CASSLGRLYEQYF.

J is TRBJ1-2 and V is TRBV2; 7 nucleotides align to TRBD1. Germline-derived CDR1 and CDR2 are SNHLY and FYNNEI. The CDR3 has 15 residues. Trimming cost V 6 bases and J 2 bases; bases outside gene matches: 9. Here the CDR3 reads CASSPRQGPNYGYTF. The CDR3 coding sequence is TGTGCCAGCAGCCCCCGACAGGGACCCAACTATGGCTACACCTTC.

The chain employs TRBV6-5 and TRBJ2-7, with a tentative D call TRBD1 (5 bases). CDR1 is MNHEY, CDR2 SVGAGI, per germline. The V end was cut by 2 bases, the J end by 3 bases, with 11 bases between. The CDR3 sequence is 14 residues long. The chain's CDR3 is CASSYIDSSYEQYF. Here the CDR3 DNA reads TGTGCCAGCAGTTACATTGACAGCAGCTACGAGCAGTACTTC.

This clone was seen a single time. The V and J genes are TRBV2 and TRBJ2-6; the D gene is possibly TRBD1 (5 bases). The V end was cut by 6 bases, the J end by 3 bases, with 18 bases between. The CDR3 is 17 residues long. Germline CDR1 reads SNHLY; CDR2 reads FYNNEI. The CDR3 region is CASRPRQKGYGANVLTF. The DNA for the CDR3 is TGTGCCAGCAGGCCGCGACAGAAAGGATATGGGGCCAACGTCCTGACTTTC.

J is TRBJ2-1 and V is TRBV4-1; no clear D. CDR1 is MGHRA and CDR2 is YSYEKL in the germline V gene. This CDR3 spans 13 amino acids. The V gene lost 1 base and the J gene lost 5 bases, with 6 bases spanning the gap. The CDR3, as DNA: TGCGCCAGCAGCCAAGGTATGGACAATGAGCAGTTCTTC. It translates to CASSQGMDNEQFF.

This chain uses TRBV27 with TRBJ2-3; D is unresolved. Germline CDR1 MNHEY, CDR2 SMNVEV (reference sequence). This CDR3 has 13 residues. Between the trimmed V and J ends, which lost 5 bases and 3 bases, there was a span of 9 bases. The CDR3 sequence is CASSRIQTDTQYF. Written as DNA, the CDR3 is TGTGCCAGCAGTAGGATCCAAACAGATACGCAGTATTTT.

This clone was counted once. The rearrangement links TRBV7-6 to TRBJ1-2; D is uncertain. The ends were cut back, 0 bases at V and 4 bases at J, with 12 bases in the middle. Germline V gene sequence: CDR1 SGHVS, CDR2 FNYEAQ. The CDR3 runs to 15 residues. The CDR3 spells CASSLASGSGYGYTF. In DNA, the CDR3 is TGTGCCAGCAGCTTAGCGTCGGGAAGTGGCTATGGCTACACCTTC.

The chain couples TRBV29-1 to TRBJ2-7; the D gene is possibly TRBD1 (5 bases). Germline V gene lookup returns CDR1 SQVTM and CDR2 ANQGSEA. The CDR3 sequence is 14 residues long. Trimming removed 2 bases from V and 1 base from J, with 12 bases in between. For the CDR3, the DNA is TGCAGCGTTGAAACGACAGCCGTATCCTACGAGCAGTACTTC. This sequence encodes CSVETTAVSYEQYF.

Only a few counts were recorded for this clone. The rearrangement joins TRBV19 to TRBJ2-7, with TRBD2 matching over 7 bases. The trim removed 1 base at V and 6 bases at J, leaving 3 bases unmatched. Germline loops: CDR1 LNHDA, CDR2 SQIVND (reference sequence). The CDR3 sequence is 13 residues long. The CDR3 nucleotides read TGTGCCAGTAGTATAGCTAGCGGAGGCGAGCAGTACTTC. This sequence encodes CASSIASGGEQYF.

This clone has only a few counts. The chain carries TRBV7-2 and TRBJ2-1; D unclear. CDR1 SGHTA and CDR2 FQGNSA come from the germline V gene. V was trimmed by 1 base and J by 13 bases, leaving 8 bases between them. The CDR3 runs to 11 residues. CDR3 DNA sequence: TGTGCCAGCAGCTTAGGGCCCGTTCAGTTCTTC. It is translated as CASSLGPVQFF.

This clone has just a few counts. V is TRBV15 and J is TRBJ2-7, with D perhaps being TRBD1 or TRBD2 (5 bases each). Germline values: CDR1 LNHNV, CDR2 YYDKDF (reference sequence). The CDR3 runs to 15 residues. Trimming removed 3 bases from V and 1 base from J, with 13 bases in between. DNA of the CDR3: TGTGCCACCAGCAGGGGTCAGGGACCTTCCTACGAGCAGTACTTC. This codes for CATSRGQGPSYEQYF.

The V gene is TRBV11-3, the J gene TRBJ2-1; 11 nucleotides match TRBD2. CDR1 SGHNT and CDR2 YENEEA come from the germline V gene. This CDR3 has 15 residues. Trimming at V came to 1 base and at J to 8 bases, leaving 4 bases not matched to a gene. The CDR3: CASSLVAGGRDEQFF. In DNA, the CDR3 is TGTGCCAGCAGCTTAGTAGCGGGAGGGCGCGATGAGCAGTTCTTC.

The rearrangement links TRBV10-3 to TRBJ1-3, with 9 nucleotides matching TRBD1. Germline values: CDR1 ENHRY, CDR2 SYGVKD. V lost 2 bases and J lost 4; bases outside the gene matches: 0. The CDR3 totals 14 residues. CDR3 in amino acids: CAISETGGGNTIYF. The CDR3 nucleotides read TGTGCCATCAGTGAGACAGGGGGCGGAAACACCATATATTTT.

This chain uses TRBV27 with TRBJ2-2; unclear D gene. CDR1 is MNHEY, CDR2 SMNVEV, per germline (reference sequence). V was trimmed by 7 bases and J by 8 bases, leaving 20 bases between them. There are 15 residues in the CDR3. CDR3 protein: CASMGYGIFSGELFF. DNA for the CDR3: TGTGCCAGCATGGGTTATGGCATCTTCTCGGGGGAGCTGTTTTTT.